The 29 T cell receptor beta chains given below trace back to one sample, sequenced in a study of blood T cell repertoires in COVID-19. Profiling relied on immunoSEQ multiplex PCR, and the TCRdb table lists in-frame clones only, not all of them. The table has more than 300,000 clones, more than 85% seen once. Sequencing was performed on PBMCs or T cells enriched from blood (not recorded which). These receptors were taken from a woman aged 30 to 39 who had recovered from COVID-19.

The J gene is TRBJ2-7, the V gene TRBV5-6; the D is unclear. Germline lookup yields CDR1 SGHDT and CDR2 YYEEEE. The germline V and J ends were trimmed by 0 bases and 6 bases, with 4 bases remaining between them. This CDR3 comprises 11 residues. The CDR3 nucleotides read TGTGCCAGCAGCTTGGCCAGCGAGCAGTACTTC. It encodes CASSLASEQYF.

The CDR3 spells CASGLVLGKGTDTQYF. The DNA for the CDR3 is TGTGCTAGTGGTTTGGTACTCGGGAAGGGCACAGATACGCAGTATTTT. This chain joins TRBV12-5 and TRBJ2-3; a weak D match, TRBD2 (5 bases). This CDR3 is built from 16 residues. The germline V gene has CDR1 LGHNT and CDR2 FRNRAP. Trimming removed 0 bases at V and 1 base at J, with 11 bases between.

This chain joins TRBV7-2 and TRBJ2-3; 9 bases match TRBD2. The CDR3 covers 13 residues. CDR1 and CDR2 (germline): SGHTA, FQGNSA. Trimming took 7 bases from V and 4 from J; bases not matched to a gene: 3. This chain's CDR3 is CASKGGGADTQYF. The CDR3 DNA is TGTGCCAGCAAGGGCGGGGGGGCAGATACGCAGTATTTT.

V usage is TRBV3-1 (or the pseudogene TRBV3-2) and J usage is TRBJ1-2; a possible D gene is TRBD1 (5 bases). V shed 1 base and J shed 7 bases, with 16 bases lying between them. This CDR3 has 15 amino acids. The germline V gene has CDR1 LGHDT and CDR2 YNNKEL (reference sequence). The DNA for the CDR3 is TGTGCCAGCAGCCAAGTCATGCAGGGTGGCGCTGGCTACACCTTC. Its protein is CASSQVMQGGAGYTF.

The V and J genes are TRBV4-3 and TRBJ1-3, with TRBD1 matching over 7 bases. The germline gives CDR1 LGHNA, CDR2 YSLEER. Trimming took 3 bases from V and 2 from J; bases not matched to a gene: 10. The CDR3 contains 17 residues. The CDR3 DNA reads TGCGCCAGCAGCCAGATCTTGGGACAGAGAGCTGGAAACACCATATATTTT. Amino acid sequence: CASSQILGQRAGNTIYF.

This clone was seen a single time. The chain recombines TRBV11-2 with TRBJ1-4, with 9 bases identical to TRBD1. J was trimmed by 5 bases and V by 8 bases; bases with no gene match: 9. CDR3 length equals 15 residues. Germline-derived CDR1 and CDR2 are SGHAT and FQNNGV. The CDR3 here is CASGDRVWKNEKLFF. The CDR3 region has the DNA TGTGCCAGCGGGGACAGGGTTTGGAAAAATGAAAAACTGTTTTTT.

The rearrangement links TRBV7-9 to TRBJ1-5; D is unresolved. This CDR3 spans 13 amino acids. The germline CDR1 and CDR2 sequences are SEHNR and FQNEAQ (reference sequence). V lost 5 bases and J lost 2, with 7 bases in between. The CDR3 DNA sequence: TGTGCCAGCAGCCCGCGTGGCAATCAGCCCCAGCATTTT. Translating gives CASSPRGNQPQHF. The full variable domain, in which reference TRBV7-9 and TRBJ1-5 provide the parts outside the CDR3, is DTGVSQNPRHKITKRGQNVTFRCDPISEHNRLYWYRQTLGQGPEFLTYFQNEAQLEKSRLLSDRFSAERPKGSFSTLEIQRTEQGDSAMYLCASSPRGNQPQHFGDGTRLSIL.

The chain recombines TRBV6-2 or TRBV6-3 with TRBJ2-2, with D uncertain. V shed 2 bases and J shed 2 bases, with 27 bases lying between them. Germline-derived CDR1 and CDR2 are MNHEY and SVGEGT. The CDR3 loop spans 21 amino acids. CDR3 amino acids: CASSYPSRPTSTRHNTGELFF. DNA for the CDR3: TGTGCCAGCAGTTACCCCTCAAGACCTACAAGTACGAGACATAACACCGGGGAGCTGTTTTTT.

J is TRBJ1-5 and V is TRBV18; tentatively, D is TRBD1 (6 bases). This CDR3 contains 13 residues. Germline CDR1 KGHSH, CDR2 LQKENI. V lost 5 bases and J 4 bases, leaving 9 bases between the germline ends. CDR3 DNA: TGTGCCAGCTCAGACGACAGGAATCAGCCCCAGCATTTT. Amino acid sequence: CASSDDRNQPQHF.

CDR3 sequence: CATSRGAAGVHNEQFF. The CDR3 nucleotides are TGTGCCACCAGCAGGGGTGCCGCGGGGGTTCACAATGAGCAGTTCTTC. J is TRBJ2-1 and V is TRBV15, with TRBD2 matching over 7 bases. There are 16 residues in the CDR3. Germline CDR1 and CDR2: LNHNV and YYDKDF (reference sequence). Trimming cost V 3 bases and J 5 bases; bases outside gene matches: 10.

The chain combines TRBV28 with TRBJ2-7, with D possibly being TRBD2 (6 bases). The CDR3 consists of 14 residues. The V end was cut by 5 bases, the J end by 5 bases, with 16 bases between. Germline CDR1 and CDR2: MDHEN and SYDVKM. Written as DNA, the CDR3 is TGTGCCAGCAGTCCCCCCGGCGGGGCTAACGAGCAGTACTTC. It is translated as CASSPPGGANEQYF.

CDR3 nucleotide sequence: TGTGCCAGCGGTACAGGGGCTGAAGCTTTCTTT. Encoded protein: CASGTGAEAFF. The chain uses TRBV27 and TRBJ1-1; 7 bases line up with TRBD1. Germline CDR1 MNHEY, CDR2 SMNVEV (reference sequence). The CDR3 contains 11 residues. V trimming: 8 bases; J trimming: 6 bases; junction bases outside the gene matches: 3.

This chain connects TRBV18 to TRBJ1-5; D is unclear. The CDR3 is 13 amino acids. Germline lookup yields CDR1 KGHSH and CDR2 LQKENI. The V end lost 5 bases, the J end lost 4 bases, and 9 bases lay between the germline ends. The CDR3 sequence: CASSEAPNQPQHF. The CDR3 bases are TGTGCCAGCTCAGAGGCCCCGAATCAGCCCCAGCATTTT.

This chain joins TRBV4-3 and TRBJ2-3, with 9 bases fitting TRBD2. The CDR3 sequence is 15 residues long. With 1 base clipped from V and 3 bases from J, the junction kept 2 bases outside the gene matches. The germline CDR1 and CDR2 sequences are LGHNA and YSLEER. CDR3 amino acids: CASSQATSGTDTQYF. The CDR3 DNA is TGCGCCAGCAGCCAAGCCACTAGCGGGACAGATACGCAGTATTTT.

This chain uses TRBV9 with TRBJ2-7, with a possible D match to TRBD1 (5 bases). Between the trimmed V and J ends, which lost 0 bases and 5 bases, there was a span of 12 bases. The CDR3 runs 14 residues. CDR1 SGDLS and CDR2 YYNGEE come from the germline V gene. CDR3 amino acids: CASSVDPGLDEQYF. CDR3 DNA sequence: TGTGCCAGCAGCGTAGATCCAGGGTTGGACGAGCAGTACTTC.

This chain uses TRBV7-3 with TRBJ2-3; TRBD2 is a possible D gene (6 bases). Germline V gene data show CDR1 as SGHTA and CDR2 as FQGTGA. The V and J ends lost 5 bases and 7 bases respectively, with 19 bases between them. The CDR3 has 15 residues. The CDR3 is CASSPTSSSSNTQYF. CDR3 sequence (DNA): TGTGCCAGCAGCCCGACTAGTTCCTCATCTAATACGCAGTATTTT.

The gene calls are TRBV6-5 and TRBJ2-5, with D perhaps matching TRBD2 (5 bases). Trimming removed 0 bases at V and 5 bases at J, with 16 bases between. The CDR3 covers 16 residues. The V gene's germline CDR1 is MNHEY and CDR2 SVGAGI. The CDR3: CASSYSETNVRETQYF. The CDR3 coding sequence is TGTGCCAGCAGTTACTCGGAGACTAACGTACGGGAGACCCAGTACTTC.

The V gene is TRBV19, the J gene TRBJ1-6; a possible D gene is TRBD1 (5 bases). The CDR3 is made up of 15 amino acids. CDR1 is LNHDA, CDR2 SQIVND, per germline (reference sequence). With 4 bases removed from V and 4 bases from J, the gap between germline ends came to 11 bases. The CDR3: CASSNRGDYNSPLHF. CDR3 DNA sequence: TGTGCCAGTAGTAATCGGGGGGATTATAATTCACCCCTCCACTTT.

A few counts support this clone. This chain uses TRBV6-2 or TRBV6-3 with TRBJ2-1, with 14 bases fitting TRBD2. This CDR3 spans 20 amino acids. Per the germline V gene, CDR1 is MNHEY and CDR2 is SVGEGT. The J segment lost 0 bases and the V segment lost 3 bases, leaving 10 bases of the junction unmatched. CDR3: CASSYFLTSGGASSYNEQFF. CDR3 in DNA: TGTGCCAGCAGTTATTTTTTGACTAGCGGGGGGGCAAGCTCCTACAATGAGCAGTTCTTC.

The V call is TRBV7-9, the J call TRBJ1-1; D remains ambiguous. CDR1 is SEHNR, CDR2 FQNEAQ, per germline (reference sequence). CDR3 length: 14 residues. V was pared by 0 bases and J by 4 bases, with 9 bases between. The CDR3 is CASSLAVALTEAFF. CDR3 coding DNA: TGTGCCAGCAGCTTAGCGGTAGCCCTCACTGAAGCTTTCTTT.

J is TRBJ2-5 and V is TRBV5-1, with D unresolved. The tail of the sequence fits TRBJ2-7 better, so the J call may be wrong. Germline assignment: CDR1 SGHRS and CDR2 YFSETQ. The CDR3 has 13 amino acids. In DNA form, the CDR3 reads TGCGCCAGCAGCTTGGGCAGGATCTACGAGCAGTACTTC. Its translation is CASSLGRIYEQYF.

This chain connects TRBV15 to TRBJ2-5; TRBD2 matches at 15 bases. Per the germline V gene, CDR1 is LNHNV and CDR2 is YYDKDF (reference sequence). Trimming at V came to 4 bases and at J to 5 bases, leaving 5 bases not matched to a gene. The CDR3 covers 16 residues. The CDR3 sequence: CATSKGLAGGLETQYF. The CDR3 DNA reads TGTGCCACCAGCAAGGGACTAGCGGGGGGATTGGAGACCCAGTACTTC.

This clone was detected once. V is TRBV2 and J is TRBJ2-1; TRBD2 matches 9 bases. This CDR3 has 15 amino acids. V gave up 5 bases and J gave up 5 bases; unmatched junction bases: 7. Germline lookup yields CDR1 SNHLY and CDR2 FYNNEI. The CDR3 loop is CASSLLASGNNEQFF. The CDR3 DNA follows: TGTGCCAGCAGTTTGCTGGCTAGCGGGAACAATGAGCAGTTCTTC.

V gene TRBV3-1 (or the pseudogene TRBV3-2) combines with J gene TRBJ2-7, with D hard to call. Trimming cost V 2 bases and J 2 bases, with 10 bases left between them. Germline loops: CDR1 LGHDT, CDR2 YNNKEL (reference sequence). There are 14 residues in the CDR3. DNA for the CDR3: TGTGCCAGCAGCCAACAGGCCTCTGCCTACGAGCAGTACTTC. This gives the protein CASSQQASAYEQYF.

As DNA, the CDR3 is TGTGCCAGCAGCAGAACAGCCCGCGCTGAAGCTTTCTTT. It encodes CASSRTARAEAFF. The rearrangement links TRBV3-1 (or the pseudogene TRBV3-2) to TRBJ1-1; D ambiguous. CDR3 length equals 13 residues. Looked up from germline, CDR1 is LGHDT and CDR2 is YNNKEL (reference sequence). V was pared by 5 bases and J by 6 bases, with 13 bases between.

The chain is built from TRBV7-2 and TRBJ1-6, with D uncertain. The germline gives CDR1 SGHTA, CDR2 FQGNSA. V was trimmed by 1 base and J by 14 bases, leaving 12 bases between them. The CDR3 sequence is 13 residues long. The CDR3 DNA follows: TGTGCCAGCAGCTTAGTGATGGACTCCACCCTCCACTTT. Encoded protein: CASSLVMDSTLHF.

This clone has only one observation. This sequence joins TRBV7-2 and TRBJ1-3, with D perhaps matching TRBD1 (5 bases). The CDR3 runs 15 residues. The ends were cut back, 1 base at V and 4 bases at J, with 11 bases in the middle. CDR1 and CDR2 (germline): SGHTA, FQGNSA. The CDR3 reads CASSLVSGPGNTIYF. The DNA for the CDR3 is TGTGCCAGCAGCTTAGTGTCAGGGCCCGGAAACACCATATATTTT.

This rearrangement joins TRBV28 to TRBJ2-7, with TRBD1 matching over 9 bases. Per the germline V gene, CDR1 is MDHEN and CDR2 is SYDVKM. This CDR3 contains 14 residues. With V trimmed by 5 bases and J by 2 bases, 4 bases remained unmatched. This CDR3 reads CASSPGTGPYEQYF. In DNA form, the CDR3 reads TGTGCCAGCAGTCCGGGGACAGGGCCCTACGAGCAGTACTTC.

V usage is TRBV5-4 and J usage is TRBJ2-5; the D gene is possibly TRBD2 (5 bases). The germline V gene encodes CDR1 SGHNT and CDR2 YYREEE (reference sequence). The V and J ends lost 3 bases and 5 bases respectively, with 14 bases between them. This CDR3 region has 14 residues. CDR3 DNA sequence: TGTGCCAGCAGCTCCCGGGATTTCGTGGAGACCCAGTACTTC. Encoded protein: CASSSRDFVETQYF.